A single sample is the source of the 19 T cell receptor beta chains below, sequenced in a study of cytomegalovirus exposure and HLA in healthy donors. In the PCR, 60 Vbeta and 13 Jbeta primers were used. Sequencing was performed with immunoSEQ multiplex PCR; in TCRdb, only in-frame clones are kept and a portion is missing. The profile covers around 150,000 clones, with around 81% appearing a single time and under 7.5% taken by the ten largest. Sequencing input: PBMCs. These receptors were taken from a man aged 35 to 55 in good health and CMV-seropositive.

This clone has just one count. CDR3 residues: CASSSSGGHRPQHF. The CDR3 bases are TGTGCCAGCAGTTCCTCGGGGGGGCATCGGCCCCAGCATTTT. J is TRBJ1-5 and V is TRBV28; TRBD1 might be the D (6 bases). The CDR3 is 14 residues long. Germline V gene sequence: CDR1 MDHEN, CDR2 SYDVKM. Trimming removed 4 bases at V and 9 bases at J, with 16 bases between.

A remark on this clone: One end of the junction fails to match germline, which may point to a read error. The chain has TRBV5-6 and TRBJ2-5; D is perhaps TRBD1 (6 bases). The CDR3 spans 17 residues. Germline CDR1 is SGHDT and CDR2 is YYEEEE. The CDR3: CASNPRETGRFQETRYF. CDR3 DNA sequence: TGTGCCAGCAACCCAAGGGAAACAGGGCGTTTTCAAGAGACCCGGTACTTC.

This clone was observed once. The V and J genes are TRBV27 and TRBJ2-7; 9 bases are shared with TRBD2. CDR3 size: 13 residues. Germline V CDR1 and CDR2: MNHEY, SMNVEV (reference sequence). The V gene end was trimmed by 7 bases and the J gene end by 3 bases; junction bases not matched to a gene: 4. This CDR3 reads CASKRAGGYEQYF. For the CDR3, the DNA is TGTGCCAGCAAGAGAGCGGGGGGCTACGAGCAGTACTTC.

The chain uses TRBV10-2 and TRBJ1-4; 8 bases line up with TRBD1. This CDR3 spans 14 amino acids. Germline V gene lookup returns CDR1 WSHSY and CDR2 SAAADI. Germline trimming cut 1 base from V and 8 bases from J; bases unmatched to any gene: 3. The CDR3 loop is CASSELDRDEKLFF. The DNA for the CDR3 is TGCGCCAGCAGTGAGTTGGACAGGGACGAAAAACTGTTTTTT.

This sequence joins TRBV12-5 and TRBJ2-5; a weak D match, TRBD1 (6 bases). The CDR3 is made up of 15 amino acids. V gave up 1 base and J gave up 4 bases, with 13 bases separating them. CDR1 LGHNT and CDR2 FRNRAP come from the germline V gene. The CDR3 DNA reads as TGTGCTAGTGGTTTGGGCAGGGGACACCGAGAGACCCAGTACTTC. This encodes CASGLGRGHRETQYF.

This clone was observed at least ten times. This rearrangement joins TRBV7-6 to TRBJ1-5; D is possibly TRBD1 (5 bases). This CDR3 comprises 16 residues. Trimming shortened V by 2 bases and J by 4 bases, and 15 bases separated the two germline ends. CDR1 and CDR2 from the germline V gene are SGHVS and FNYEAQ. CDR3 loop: CASSLSPPGLNQPQHF. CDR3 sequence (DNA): TGTGCCAGCAGCTTATCCCCACCAGGGCTAAATCAGCCCCAGCATTTT.

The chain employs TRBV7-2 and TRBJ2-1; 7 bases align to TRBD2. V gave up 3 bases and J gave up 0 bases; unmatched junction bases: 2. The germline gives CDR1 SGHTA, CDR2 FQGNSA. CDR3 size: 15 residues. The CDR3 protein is CASSFSGGSYNEQFF. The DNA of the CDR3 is TGTGCCAGCAGCTTTTCGGGGGGCTCCTACAATGAGCAGTTCTTC.

CDR3 nucleotide sequence: TGCGCCAGCAGCTCTACACCGGGACTAGCGGGGTACGAGCAGTACTTC. Translating gives CASSSTPGLAGYEQYF. V and J are TRBV5-1 and TRBJ2-7; TRBD2 matches 13 bases. Germline lookup yields CDR1 SGHRS and CDR2 YFSETQ. The CDR3 runs 16 residues. V shed 3 bases, J shed 4 bases, and the junction held 7 bases outside the gene matches. Looking up the rest from reference TRBV5-1 and TRBJ2-7 gives the full variable domain: KAGVTQTPRYLIKTRGQQVTLSCSPISGHRSVSWYQQTPGQGLQFLFEYFSETQRNKGNFPGRFSGRQFSNSRSEMNVSTLELGDSALYLCASSSTPGLAGYEQYFGPGTRLTVT.

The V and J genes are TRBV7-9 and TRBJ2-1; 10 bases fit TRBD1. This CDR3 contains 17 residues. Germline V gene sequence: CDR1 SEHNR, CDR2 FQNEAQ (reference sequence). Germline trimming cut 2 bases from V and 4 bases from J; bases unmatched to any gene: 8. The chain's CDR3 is CASSLLSGQGLYNEQFF. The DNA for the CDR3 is TGTGCCAGCAGCTTATTATCGGGACAGGGGTTGTACAATGAGCAGTTCTTC.

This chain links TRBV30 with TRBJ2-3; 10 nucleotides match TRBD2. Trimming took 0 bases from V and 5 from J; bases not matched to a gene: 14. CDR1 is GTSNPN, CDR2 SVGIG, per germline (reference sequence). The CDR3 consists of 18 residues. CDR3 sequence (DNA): TGTGCCTGGAGTGTCGCCTCTTGGAGCGGGAGGGGGGTAGATACGCAGTATTTT. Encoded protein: CAWSVASWSGRGVDTQYF. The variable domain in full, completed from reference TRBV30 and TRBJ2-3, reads SQTIHQWPATLVQPVGSPLSLECTVEGTSNPNLYWYRQAAGRGLQLLFYSVGIGQISSEVPQNLSASRPQDRQFILSSKKLLLSDSGFYLCAWSVASWSGRGVDTQYFGPGTRLTVL.

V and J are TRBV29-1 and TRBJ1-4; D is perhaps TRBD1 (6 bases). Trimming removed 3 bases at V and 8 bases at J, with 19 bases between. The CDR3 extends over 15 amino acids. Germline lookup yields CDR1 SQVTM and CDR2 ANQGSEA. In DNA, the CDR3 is TGCAGCGTTGACGGGTGGGCGGGGGCTCGGGAAAAACTGTTTTTT. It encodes CSVDGWAGAREKLFF. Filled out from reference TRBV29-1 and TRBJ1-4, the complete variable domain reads SAVISQKPSRDICQRGTSLTIQCQVDSQVTMMFWYRQQPGQSLTLIATANQGSEATYESGFVIDKFPISRPNLTFSTLTVSNMSPEDSSIYLCSVDGWAGAREKLFFGSGTQLSVL.

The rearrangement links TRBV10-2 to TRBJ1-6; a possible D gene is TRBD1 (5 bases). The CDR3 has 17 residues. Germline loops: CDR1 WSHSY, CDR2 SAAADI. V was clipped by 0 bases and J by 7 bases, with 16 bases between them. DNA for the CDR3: TGCGCCAGCAGTGAGTCGAAACAATCGGGGGGAAATTCACCCCTCCACTTT. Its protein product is CASSESKQSGGNSPLHF.

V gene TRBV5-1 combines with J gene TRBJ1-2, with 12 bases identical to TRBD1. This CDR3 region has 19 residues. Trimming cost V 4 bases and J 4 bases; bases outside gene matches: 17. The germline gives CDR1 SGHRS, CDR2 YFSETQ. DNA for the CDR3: TGCGCCAGCAGCCCTCGTCGCCGGGACAGGGGGCTCGGGGGCTATGGCTACACCTTC. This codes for CASSPRRRDRGLGGYGYTF.

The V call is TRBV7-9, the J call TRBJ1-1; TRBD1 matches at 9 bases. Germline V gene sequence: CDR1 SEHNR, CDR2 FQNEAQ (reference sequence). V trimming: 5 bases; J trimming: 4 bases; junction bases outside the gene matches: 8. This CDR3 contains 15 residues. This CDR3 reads CASSPQTGGVTEAFF. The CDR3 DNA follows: TGTGCCAGCAGCCCCCAGACAGGGGGAGTCACTGAAGCTTTCTTT. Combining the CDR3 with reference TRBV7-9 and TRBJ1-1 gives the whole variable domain DTGVSQNPRHKITKRGQNVTFRCDPISEHNRLYWYRQTLGQGPEFLTYFQNEAQLEKSRLLSDRFSAERPKGSFSTLEIQRTEQGDSAMYLCASSPQTGGVTEAFFGQGTRLTVV.

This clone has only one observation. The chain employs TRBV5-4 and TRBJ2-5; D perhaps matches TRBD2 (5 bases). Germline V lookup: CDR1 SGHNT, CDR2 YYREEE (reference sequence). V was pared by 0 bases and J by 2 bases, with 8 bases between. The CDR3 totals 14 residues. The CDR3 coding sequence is TGTGCCAGCAGCTTGGCTGGGAGACAAGAGACCCAGTACTTC. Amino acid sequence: CASSLAGRQETQYF.

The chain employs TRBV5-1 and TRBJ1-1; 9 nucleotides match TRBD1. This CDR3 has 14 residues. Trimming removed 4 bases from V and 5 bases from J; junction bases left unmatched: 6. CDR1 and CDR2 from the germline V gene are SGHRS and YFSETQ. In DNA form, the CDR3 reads TGCGCCAGCAGCCTTACGGGACAGGGTACTGAAGCTTTCTTT. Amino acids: CASSLTGQGTEAFF.

For the CDR3, the DNA is TGTGCCAGCAGCTTGGGGACAGGGGGCCAAGAGACCCAGTACTTC. This translates into CASSLGTGGQETQYF. This rearrangement joins TRBV7-6 to TRBJ2-5; 11 positions agree with TRBD1. The V and J ends lost 3 bases and 1 base, in that order; junction bases with no gene match: 1. Germline V lookup: CDR1 SGHVS, CDR2 FNYEAQ. This CDR3 contains 15 residues.

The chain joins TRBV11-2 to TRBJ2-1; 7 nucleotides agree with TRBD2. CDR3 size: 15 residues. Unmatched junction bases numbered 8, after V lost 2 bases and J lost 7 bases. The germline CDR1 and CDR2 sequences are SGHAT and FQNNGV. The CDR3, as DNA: TGTGCCAGCAGCTTATACCGCGGGAGTAGGAATGAGCAGTTCTTC. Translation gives CASSLYRGSRNEQFF. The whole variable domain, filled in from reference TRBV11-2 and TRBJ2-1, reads EAGVAQSPRYKIIEKRQSVAFWCNPISGHATLYWYQQILGQGPKLLIQFQNNGVVDDSQLPKDRFSAERLKGVDSTLKIQPAKLEDSAVYLCASSLYRGSRNEQFFGPGTRLTVL.

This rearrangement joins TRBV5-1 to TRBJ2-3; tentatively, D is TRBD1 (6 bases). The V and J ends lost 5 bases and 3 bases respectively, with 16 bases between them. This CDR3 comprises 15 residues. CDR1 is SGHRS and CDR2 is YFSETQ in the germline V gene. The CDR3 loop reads CASRVIRTETDTQYF. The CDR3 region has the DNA TGCGCCAGCAGGGTGATTAGGACAGAGACAGATACGCAGTATTTT.